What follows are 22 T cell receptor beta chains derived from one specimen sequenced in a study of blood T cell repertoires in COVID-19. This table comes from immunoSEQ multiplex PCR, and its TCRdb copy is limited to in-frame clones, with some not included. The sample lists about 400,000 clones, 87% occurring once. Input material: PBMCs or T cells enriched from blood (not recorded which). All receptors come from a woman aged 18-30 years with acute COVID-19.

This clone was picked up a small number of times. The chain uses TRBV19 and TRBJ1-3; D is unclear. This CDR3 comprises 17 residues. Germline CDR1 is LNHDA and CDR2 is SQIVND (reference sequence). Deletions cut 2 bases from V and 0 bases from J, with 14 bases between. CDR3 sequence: CASSILWQRNSGNTIYF. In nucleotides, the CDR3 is TGTGCCAGTAGTATACTTTGGCAGCGAAACTCTGGAAACACCATATATTTT.

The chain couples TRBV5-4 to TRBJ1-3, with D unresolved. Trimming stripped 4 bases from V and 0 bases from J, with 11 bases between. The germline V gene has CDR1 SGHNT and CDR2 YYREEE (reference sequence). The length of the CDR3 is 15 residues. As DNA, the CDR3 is TGTGCCAGCAGCCCTGACGGGTACTCTGGAAACACCATATATTTT. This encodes CASSPDGYSGNTIYF.

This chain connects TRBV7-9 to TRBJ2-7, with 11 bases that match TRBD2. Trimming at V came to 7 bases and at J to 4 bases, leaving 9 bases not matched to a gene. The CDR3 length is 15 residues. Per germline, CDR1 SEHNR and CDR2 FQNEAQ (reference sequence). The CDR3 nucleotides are TGTGCCAGCATAGGGCTAGCGGGAGGACGGTACGAGCAGTACTTC. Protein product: CASIGLAGGRYEQYF.

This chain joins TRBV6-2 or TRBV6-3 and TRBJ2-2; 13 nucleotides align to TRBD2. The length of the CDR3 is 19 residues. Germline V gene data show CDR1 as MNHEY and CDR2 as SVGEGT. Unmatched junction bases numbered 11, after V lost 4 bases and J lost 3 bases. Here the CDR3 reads CASSSFGLAGVGYTGELFF. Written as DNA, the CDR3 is TGTGCCAGCAGTTCCTTTGGACTAGCGGGAGTAGGGTACACCGGGGAGCTGTTTTTT.

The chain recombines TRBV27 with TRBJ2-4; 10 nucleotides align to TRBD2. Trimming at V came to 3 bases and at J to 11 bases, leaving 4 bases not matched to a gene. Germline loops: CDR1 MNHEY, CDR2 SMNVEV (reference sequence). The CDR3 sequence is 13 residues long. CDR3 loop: CASSFTSGTLQYF. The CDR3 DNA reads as TGTGCCAGCAGTTTTACTAGCGGGACCCTTCAGTACTTC.

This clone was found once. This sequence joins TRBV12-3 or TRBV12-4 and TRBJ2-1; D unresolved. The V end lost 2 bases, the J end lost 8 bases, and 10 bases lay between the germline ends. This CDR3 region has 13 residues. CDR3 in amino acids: CASSLTHPDEQFF. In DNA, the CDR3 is TGTGCCAGCAGTTTAACCCACCCGGATGAGCAGTTCTTC.

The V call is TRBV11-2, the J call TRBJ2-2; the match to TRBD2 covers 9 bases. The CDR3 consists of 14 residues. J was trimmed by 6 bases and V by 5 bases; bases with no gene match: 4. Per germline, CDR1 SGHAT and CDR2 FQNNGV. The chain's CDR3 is CASSQLAGAGELFF. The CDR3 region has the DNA TGTGCCAGCAGCCAATTAGCGGGAGCCGGGGAGCTGTTTTTT.

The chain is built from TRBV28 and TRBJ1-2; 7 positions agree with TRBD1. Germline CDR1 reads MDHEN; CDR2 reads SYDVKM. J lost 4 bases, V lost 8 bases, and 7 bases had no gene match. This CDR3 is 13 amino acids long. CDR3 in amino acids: CASAEGQSYGYTF. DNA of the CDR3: TGTGCCAGCGCCGAGGGACAGTCCTATGGCTACACCTTC.

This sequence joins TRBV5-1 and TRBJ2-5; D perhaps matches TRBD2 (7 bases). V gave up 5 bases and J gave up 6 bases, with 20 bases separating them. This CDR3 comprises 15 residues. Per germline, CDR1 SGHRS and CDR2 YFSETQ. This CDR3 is CASSFFPGEGKTQYF. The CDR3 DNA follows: TGCGCCAGCAGTTTTTTTCCAGGGGAGGGAAAGACCCAGTACTTC. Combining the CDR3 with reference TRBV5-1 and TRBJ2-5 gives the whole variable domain KAGVTQTPRYLIKTRGQQVTLSCSPISGHRSVSWYQQTPGQGLQFLFEYFSETQRNKGNFPGRFSGRQFSNSRSEMNVSTLELGDSALYLCASSFFPGEGKTQYFGPGTRLLVL.

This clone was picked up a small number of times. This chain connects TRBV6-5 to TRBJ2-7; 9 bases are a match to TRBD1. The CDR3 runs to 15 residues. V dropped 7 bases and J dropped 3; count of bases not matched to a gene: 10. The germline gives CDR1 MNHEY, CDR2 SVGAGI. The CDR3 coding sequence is TGTGCCAGCATGAGGGGACAGGGAAAAATCTACGAGCAGTACTTC. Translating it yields CASMRGQGKIYEQYF.

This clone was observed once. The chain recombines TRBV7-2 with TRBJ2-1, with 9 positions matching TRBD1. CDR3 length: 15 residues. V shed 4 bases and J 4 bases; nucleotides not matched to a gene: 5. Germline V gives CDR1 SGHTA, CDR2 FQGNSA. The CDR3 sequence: CASSSGTGTYNEQFF. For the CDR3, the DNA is TGTGCCAGCAGCTCTGGGACAGGGACGTACAATGAGCAGTTCTTC.

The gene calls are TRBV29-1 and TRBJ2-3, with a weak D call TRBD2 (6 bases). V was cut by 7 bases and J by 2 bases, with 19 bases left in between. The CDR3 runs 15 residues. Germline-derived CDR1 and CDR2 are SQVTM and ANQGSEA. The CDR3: CSAAASDSFTDTQYF. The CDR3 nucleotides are TGCAGCGCTGCGGCTAGCGACTCGTTCACAGATACGCAGTATTTT.

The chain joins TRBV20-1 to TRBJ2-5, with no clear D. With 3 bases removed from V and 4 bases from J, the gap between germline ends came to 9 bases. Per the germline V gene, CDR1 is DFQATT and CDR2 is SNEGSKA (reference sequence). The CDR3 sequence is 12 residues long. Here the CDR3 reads CSASVRVETQYF. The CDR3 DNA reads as TGCAGTGCTAGTGTCCGGGTAGAGACCCAGTACTTC.

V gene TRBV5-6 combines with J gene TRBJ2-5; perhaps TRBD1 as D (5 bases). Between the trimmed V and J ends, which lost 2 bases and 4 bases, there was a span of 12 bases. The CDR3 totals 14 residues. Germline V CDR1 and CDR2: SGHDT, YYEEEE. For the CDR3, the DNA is TGTGCCAGCAGCTTCGTGGCCCAGGGAGAGACCCAGTACTTC. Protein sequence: CASSFVAQGETQYF.

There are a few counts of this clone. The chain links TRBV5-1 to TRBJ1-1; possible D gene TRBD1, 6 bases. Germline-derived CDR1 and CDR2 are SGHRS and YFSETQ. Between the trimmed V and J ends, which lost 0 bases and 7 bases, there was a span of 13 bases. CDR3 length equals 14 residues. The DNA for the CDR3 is TGCGCCAGCAGCTTGGGCGACAGGACCGATGAAGCTTTCTTT. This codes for CASSLGDRTDEAFF.

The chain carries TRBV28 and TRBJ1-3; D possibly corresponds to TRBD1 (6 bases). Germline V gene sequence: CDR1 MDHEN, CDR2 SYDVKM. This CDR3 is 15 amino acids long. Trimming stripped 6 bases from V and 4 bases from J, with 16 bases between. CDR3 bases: TGTGCCAGCAGGGGGGGGACAATCGAAGGAAACACCATATATTTT. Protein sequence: CASRGGTIEGNTIYF.

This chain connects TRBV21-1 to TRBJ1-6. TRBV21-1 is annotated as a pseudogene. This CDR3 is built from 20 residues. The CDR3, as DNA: TGTGCCAGCAGCAAAGGTCTTTCGCCAGATAGGAGCTCCTATAATTCACCCCTCCACTTT. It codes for CASSKGLSPDRSSYNSPLHF.

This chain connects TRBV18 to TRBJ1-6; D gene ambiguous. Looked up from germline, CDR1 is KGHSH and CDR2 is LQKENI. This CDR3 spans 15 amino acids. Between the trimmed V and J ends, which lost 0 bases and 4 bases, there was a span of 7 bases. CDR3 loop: CASSPPSVYNSPLHF. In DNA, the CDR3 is TGTGCCAGCTCACCACCGTCGGTTTATAATTCACCCCTCCACTTT.

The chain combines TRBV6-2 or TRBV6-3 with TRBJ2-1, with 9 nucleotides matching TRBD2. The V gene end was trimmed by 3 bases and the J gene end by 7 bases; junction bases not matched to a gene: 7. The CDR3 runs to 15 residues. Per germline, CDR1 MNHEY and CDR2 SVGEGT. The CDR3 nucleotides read TGTGCCAGCAGTTATGAAAGCGGGAGGATAAATGAGCAGTTCTTC. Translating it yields CASSYESGRINEQFF.

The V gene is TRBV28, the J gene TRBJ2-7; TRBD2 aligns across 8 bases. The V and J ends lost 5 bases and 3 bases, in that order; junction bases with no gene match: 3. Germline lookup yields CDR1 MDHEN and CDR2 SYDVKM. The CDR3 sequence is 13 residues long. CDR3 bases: TGTGCCAGCAGTGTACTAGCGGACTACGAGCAGTACTTC. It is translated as CASSVLADYEQYF. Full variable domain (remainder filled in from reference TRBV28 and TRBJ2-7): DVKVTQSSRYLVKRTGEKVFLECVQDMDHENMFWYRQDPGLGLRLIYFSYDVKMKEKGDIPEGYSVSREKKERFSLILESASTNQTSMYLCASSVLADYEQYFGPGTRLTVT.

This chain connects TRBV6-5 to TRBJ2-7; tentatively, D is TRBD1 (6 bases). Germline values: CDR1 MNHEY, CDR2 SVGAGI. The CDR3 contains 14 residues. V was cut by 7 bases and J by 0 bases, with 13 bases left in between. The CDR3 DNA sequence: TGTGCCAGCAAAAAACAGGGCAACTCCTACGAGCAGTACTTC. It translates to CASKKQGNSYEQYF.

The CDR3 sequence: CASSSGTDTQYF. The CDR3 DNA is TGTGCCAGCAGCTCGGGCACAGATACGCAGTATTTT. The J gene is TRBJ2-3, the V gene TRBV11-3; D not resolved. Per the germline V gene, CDR1 is SGHNT and CDR2 is YENEEA. The CDR3 runs 12 residues. V lost 4 bases and J 1 base, leaving 3 bases between the germline ends.